Listed below are T cell receptor beta chains from one sample, sequenced in a study of CD8 T cells in ankylosing spondylitis. In TCRdb, the 5' RACE reads were re-called with MiXCR into one record per CDR3 protein. The table has over 100,000 distinct CDR3 sequences, more than 6.5% seen once. Sequenced material: blood, either unsorted or a sorted T cell fraction (not recorded which). These receptors came from a male donor with ankylosing spondylitis or in good health (not recorded which). The CDR3 runs from the conserved cysteine through the conserved F or W. D genes are given only for firm matches. The size entry is marked missing in some rows and otherwise reads once, few, many or a size class.

v_gene: TRBV29-1
abundance: many
d_gene: .
j_gene: TRBJ2-1
len: 15
CDR3nt: TGCAGCGGGGATACCGGGACATTAGGTTACAATGAGCAGTTCTTC
CDR3aa: CSGDTGTLGYNEQFF

v_gene: TRBV28
abundance: many
d_gene: TRBD1
j_gene: TRBJ2-1
len: 15
CDR3nt: TGTGCCAGCCTTCTCACAGGGGGCTACTACAATGAGCAGTTCTTC
CDR3aa: CASLLTGGYYNEQFF

v_gene: TRBV24-1
abundance: many
d_gene: TRBD1
j_gene: TRBJ2-3
len: 16
CDR3nt: TGTGCCACCAGTGACCCAGGACAGGCAACCACAGATACGCAGTATTTT
CDR3aa: CATSDPGQATTDTQYF

v_gene: TRBV7-8
abundance: many
d_gene: .
j_gene: TRBJ1-1
len: 15
CDR3nt: TGTGCCAGCAGCCTAGAGGAGGGCCAAAACACTGAAGCTTTCTTT
CDR3aa: CASSLEEGQNTEAFF

v_gene: TRBV20-1
abundance: many
d_gene: .
j_gene: TRBJ1-4
len: 13
CDR3nt: TGCAGTGTTTGGGGGCAAATGAGTGAAAAACTGTTTTTT
CDR3aa: CSVWGQMSEKLFF

v_gene: TRBV7-6
abundance: many
d_gene: .
j_gene: TRBJ2-5
len: 14
CDR3nt: TGTGCCAGCAGCTTACAGTCGACACAAGAGACCCAGTACTTC
CDR3aa: CASSLQSTQETQYF

v_gene: TRBV5-1
abundance: many
d_gene: .
j_gene: TRBJ2-7
len: 12
CDR3nt: TGCGCCAGCAGCTCAGCTTCCTACGAGCAGTACTTC
CDR3aa: CASSSASYEQYF

v_gene: TRBV12-3/TRBV12-4
abundance: many
d_gene: TRBD1
j_gene: TRBJ1-2
len: 14
CDR3nt: TGTGCCAGCAGTTTAGCGCACAGGGGCGGCGGCTACACCTTC
CDR3aa: CASSLAHRGGGYTF

v_gene: TRBV7-2
abundance: many
d_gene: .
j_gene: TRBJ2-5
len: 13
CDR3nt: TGTGCCAGCAGCCAACATGAGAGAAAGACCCAGTACTTC
CDR3aa: CASSQHERKTQYF

v_gene: TRBV7-2
abundance: many
d_gene: .
j_gene: TRBJ1-6
len: 16
CDR3nt: TGTGCCAGCACTCTAGAACAAGTTGGACTAGGGTCACCCCTCCACTTT
CDR3aa: CASTLEQVGLGSPLHF

v_gene: TRBV28
abundance: many
d_gene: TRBD1
j_gene: TRBJ2-3
len: 16
CDR3nt: TGTGCCAGCAACGCGGGACAGGCCTCTCGCACAGATACGCAGTATTTT
CDR3aa: CASNAGQASRTDTQYF

v_gene: TRBV15
abundance: many
d_gene: TRBD1
j_gene: TRBJ1-4
len: 14
CDR3nt: TGTGCCACCAGCAGAGAGGGGACAGGAGAAAAACTGTTTTTT
CDR3aa: CATSREGTGEKLFF

v_gene: TRBV20-1
abundance: many
d_gene: .
j_gene: TRBJ2-5
len: 17
CDR3nt: TGCAGTGCTAAGAGTCTAGGCAGCGACGACCTCCAAGAGACCCAGTACTTC
CDR3aa: CSAKSLGSDDLQETQYF

v_gene: TRBV29-1
abundance: .
d_gene: TRBD1
j_gene: TRBJ1-5
len: 12
CDR3nt: TGCAGCGTAGGGGGCAGCAATCAGCCCCAGCATTTT
CDR3aa: CSVGGSNQPQHF

v_gene: TRBV2
abundance: many
d_gene: .
j_gene: TRBJ1-5
len: 14
CDR3nt: TGTGCCAGCAGTGAGGTTTTCAGGGCCCAGCCCCAGCATTTT
CDR3aa: CASSEVFRAQPQHF

v_gene: TRBV10-3
abundance: many
d_gene: TRBD2
j_gene: TRBJ2-2
len: 13
CDR3nt: TGTGCCATCAGTGAAAGCGGGAACGGGGAGCTGTTTTTT
CDR3aa: CAISESGNGELFF

v_gene: TRBV5-1
abundance: many
d_gene: TRBD1
j_gene: TRBJ1-1
len: 15
CDR3nt: TGCGCCAGCAGCTTGGTAGGACAGGGGGCTTCTGAAGCTTTCTTT
CDR3aa: CASSLVGQGASEAFF

v_gene: TRBV12-3/TRBV12-4
abundance: many
d_gene: .
j_gene: TRBJ2-5
len: 12
CDR3nt: TGTGCCAGCAGCCCGAGTATGGAGACCCAGTACTTC
CDR3aa: CASSPSMETQYF

v_gene: TRBV13
abundance: many
d_gene: TRBD2
j_gene: TRBJ2-7
len: 15
CDR3nt: TGTGCCAGCACCATAGCGGGGGGGTCTACTTACGAGCAGTACTTC
CDR3aa: CASTIAGGSTYEQYF

v_gene: TRBV5-1
abundance: .
d_gene: TRBD2
j_gene: TRBJ2-5
len: 14
CDR3nt: TGCGCCAGCAGCTTGGGCCTGACTAGCGGTCATCCTCACTTC
CDR3aa: CASSLGLTSGHPHF

v_gene: TRBV5-1
abundance: many
d_gene: .
j_gene: TRBJ2-5
len: 14
CDR3nt: TGCGCCAGCAGCTTGTACAGGGTAAAAGAGACCCAGTACTTC
CDR3aa: CASSLYRVKETQYF

v_gene: TRBV28
abundance: .
d_gene: TRBD2
j_gene: TRBJ2-3
len: 17
CDR3nt: TGTGCCAGCAGTTTGCGGGGTAGCGGGACTAGCACAGATACGCAGTATTTT
CDR3aa: CASSLRGSGTSTDTQYF

v_gene: TRBV20-1
abundance: many
d_gene: .
j_gene: TRBJ2-7
len: 12
CDR3nt: TGCAGTGCTACGGATATCCTAGAAGAGCAGTACTTC
CDR3aa: CSATDILEEQYF

v_gene: TRBV9
abundance: many
d_gene: TRBD2
j_gene: TRBJ2-7
len: 17
CDR3nt: TGTGCCAGCAGCGTAGGGCTAGCGGGCGATTACTCCTACGAGCAGTACTTC
CDR3aa: CASSVGLAGDYSYEQYF

v_gene: TRBV5-1
abundance: few
d_gene: .
j_gene: TRBJ2-6
len: 18
CDR3nt: TGCGCCAGCAGCTTGACCACTGACGGACTCTCTGGGGCCAACGTCCTGACTTTC
CDR3aa: CASSLTTDGLSGANVLTF

v_gene: TRBV5-1
abundance: many
d_gene: .
j_gene: TRBJ1-1
len: 15
CDR3nt: TGCGCCAGCAGCCCGGAAGGGACCTACCAAGGGGAAGCTTTCTTT
CDR3aa: CASSPEGTYQGEAFF

v_gene: TRBV20-1
abundance: many
d_gene: TRBD2
j_gene: TRBJ2-1
len: 20
CDR3nt: TGCAGTGCTCTGGAGCTAGCGGGGGGGATATACTCGAGCTCCTACAATGAGCAGTTCTTC
CDR3aa: CSALELAGGIYSSSYNEQFF

v_gene: TRBV7-9
abundance: many
d_gene: TRBD1
j_gene: TRBJ1-2
len: 15
CDR3nt: TGTGCCAGCAGTTCCGGGACAGTTCTTAACTATGGCTACACCTTC
CDR3aa: CASSSGTVLNYGYTF